This T cell receptor beta chain was observed in a study of beta chain features in type 1 diabetes (dated by TCRdb to the late 2010s). As for the study more broadly: Mean age, gender distribution, total cell number and subset yield were not different between patients and healthy donors. Whereas all 30 or so donors provided naive and central memory subsets, regulatory and stem cell-like memory subsets were isolated from just 8 patients and about 8 healthy donors. A total of approximately 99,000,000 sorted cells were examined across all samples, and RNA yield correlated strongly with the number of cells per subset. In the study, TCRB repertoires of sorted circulating CD4+ T cell subsets from recently diagnosed type 1 diabetes patients were compared with those of matched healthy donors. Study-level results and caveats: Sequencing cDNA rather than genomic DNA could over-represent highly expressing activated cells, although activation and CD3 levels did not differ between groups. Naive, central memory and regulatory TCRB repertoires appeared to be more similar among patients than among healthy donors. Patients with type 1 diabetes made fewer insertions and deleted more nucleotides at VDJ recombination sites, implying thymic rearrangement abnormalities. Shorter templates might have been favored by PCR, but patient and control samples were amplified and corrected together, so both groups would have been affected equally by any skew. Only small numbers of individuals were included in the HLA sub-analyses, which left unresolved whether HLA type had any influence on TCRB rearrangement. A moderate but significant shortening of TCRB CDR3 length was observed in type 1 diabetes patients in all four CD4+ subsets.

V ends up 5 bases short and J 3 bases short, with an unmatched junction base count of 9. Taken from cysteine to phenylalanine, the CDR3 has 15 residues. The kept DNA is CDR3 alone, 45 bases in frame from the first base. CDR1 and CDR2 were assigned from the germline V gene (reference sequence) as MNHEY and SMNVEV. The entire amount of isolated RNA was reverse transcribed using the High Capacity cDNA Reverse Transcription Kit, so the sequenced TCRB transcripts were expressed ones. Deep immunoSEQ sequencing was applied to naive, central memory and regulatory T cell samples, giving an average of around 3.4 million total reads per sample. Sorted cells were lysed in RLT buffer and RNA was extracted with DNase-treated RNeasy Micro or Mini kits, depending on cell number. Each cell subset was processed separately to prevent cross-contamination, with patient and healthy donor samples processed together. TCRB sequences were amplified from cDNA with the immunoSEQ multiplex PCR, producing 87-bp fragments spanning the CDR3 region. Sequencing of the amplicons was performed on the Illumina HiSeq platform. Per the original workflow: Synthetic template baselines were used to correct PCR bias computationally, reads within Hamming distance 2 were collapsed, and singletons that could not be merged were discarded. Reads were aligned against IMGT to assign V, D and J genes, CDR3 length and insertions or deletions at six rearrangement sites. Clonotype counts were normalized to sorted cell number within each subset before computing true diversity and Gini coefficients with the tcR R package. Repertoire sharing was quantified using the overlap coefficient calculated on TCRB nucleotide sequences. Here the immuneACCESS table is served through TCRdb, limited to in-frame sequences with V and J called. Missing clones are a known gap in these copies; in checked studies unresolved V genes cover under half, and the rest lacks a known reason. That table furnishes V, J and clone size, whereas the DNA furnished D and trimming. The sample profile shows 300,000 or so clones; 8% of them were found once. In total, the top ten clones hold around 0.44% of the sample.

From each donor, a single peripheral blood sample of about 110 mL on average was drawn into heparinised tubes. A BD FACSAria II was used to sort naive, central memory, regulatory and stem cell-like memory CD4+ T cells with a panel that included CD45RO, CCR7, CD25, CD127, CD95 and CD27. All sorted populations exceeded 98% purity. PBMCs were isolated immediately by Lymphoprep density gradient centrifugation and stained directly without culture. So that batch effects would be minimized, each experiment stained and sorted samples in pairs, pairing one healthy donor with one patient. This clone has only a few counts. Its target antigen remains unknown. Base-call qualities are not available, and no considerably larger clone is one nucleotide away.

The rearrangement joined TRBV27 to TRBJ2-5, with 7 bases in between that match TRBD2. The source of this sequence is a woman between 18 and 29 years old in good health. Sequencing was performed on central memory CD4+ T cells from blood. The CDR3 corresponds to CASSPLGRVEETQYF. The DNA is as follows: TGTGCCAGCAGTCCCCTGGGGAGGGTAGAAGAGACCCAGTACTTC.